The 7 T cell receptor beta chains in this list originate from one sample, sequenced in a study of beta chain features in type 1 diabetes. Expressed TCRB transcripts were sequenced because the isolated RNA had all been reverse transcribed beforehand. TCRdb's table, derived via immunoSEQ multiplex PCR, lists solely in-frame clones and lacks some. Of roughly 450,000 clones in the sample, about an eighth were seen once. The sample taken for sequencing was naive CD4+ T cells from blood. The receptors derive from a young woman in good health.

This clone was counted only a few times. The chain is built from TRBV15 and TRBJ2-1; D is unresolved. V lost 5 bases, J lost 10 bases, and 15 bases lay in between. Germline V lookup: CDR1 LNHNV, CDR2 YYDKDF (reference sequence). The CDR3 runs 13 residues. The CDR3, as DNA: TGTGCCACCAGCCAGAGAATCCTTCCCGAGCAGTTCTTC. This encodes CATSQRILPEQFF. The entire variable domain, with the rest obtained from reference TRBV15 and TRBJ2-1, is as follows: DAMVIQNPRYQVTQFGKPVTLSCSQTLNHNVMYWYQQKSSQAPKLLFHYYDKDFNNEADTPDNFQSRRPNTSFCFLDIRSPGLGDTAMYLCATSQRILPEQFFGPGTRLTVL.

This clone was picked up a small number of times. The chain has TRBV30 and TRBJ1-2; D ambiguous. In germline, CDR1 is GTSNPN, CDR2 SVGIG (reference sequence). The length of the CDR3 is 12 residues. The V and J ends lost 5 bases and 6 bases respectively, with 13 bases between them. The CDR3 loop reads CAWVPVWHGYTF. DNA for the CDR3: TGTGCCTGGGTGCCTGTTTGGCATGGCTACACCTTC.

V usage is TRBV29-1 and J usage is TRBJ2-5, with D hard to call. With the DNA end fitting TRBJ2-7 better, the J assignment may be wrong. CDR3 length: 12 residues. CDR1 and CDR2 (germline): SQVTM, ANQGSEA. This CDR3 is CSVGPNPYEQYF. The CDR3 nucleotides read TGCAGCGTTGGGCCTAATCCCTACGAGCAGTACTTC.

This sequence joins TRBV29-1 and TRBJ2-5; D remains ambiguous. The CDR3 sequence is 14 residues long. V lost 3 bases to trimming and J lost 9 bases, with 20 bases between them. Germline V lookup: CDR1 SQVTM, CDR2 ANQGSEA. CDR3 coding DNA: TGCAGCGTTGAGAGGCAGGCCGCCGAACGAGCCCAGTACTTC. It yields the protein CSVERQAAERAQYF.

This clone was counted between two and nine times. V is TRBV9 and J is TRBJ2-1, with 9 positions matching TRBD2. Germline lookup yields CDR1 SGDLS and CDR2 YYNGEE. This CDR3 region has 17 residues. J gave up 4 bases and V 3 bases, and 11 bases lay outside the gene matches. CDR3 DNA sequence: TGTGCCAGCAGCGAAGAAGGCGGGAGGGCCGGTTACAATGAGCAGTTCTTC. The encoded protein is CASSEEGGRAGYNEQFF.

CDR3 amino acids: CASSWGERRYNEQFF. CDR3 nucleotides: TGTGCCAGCAGCTGGGGGGAGCGGCGGTACAATGAGCAGTTCTTC. The V call is TRBV4-2, the J call TRBJ2-1, with a tentative D call TRBD2 (6 bases). The CDR3 covers 15 residues. From germline, CDR1 is LGHNA and CDR2 YNFKEQ. Trimming removed 5 bases at V and 4 bases at J, with 15 bases between.

This clone was counted a few times. The chain combines TRBV28 with TRBJ2-2; D ambiguous. Germline CDR1 and CDR2: MDHEN and SYDVKM. V was trimmed by 7 bases and J by 6 bases, leaving 9 bases between them. This CDR3 spans 12 amino acids. The CDR3 loop reads CASNNGAGELFF. In DNA, the CDR3 is TGTGCCAGCAATAATGGAGCCGGGGAGCTGTTTTTT.